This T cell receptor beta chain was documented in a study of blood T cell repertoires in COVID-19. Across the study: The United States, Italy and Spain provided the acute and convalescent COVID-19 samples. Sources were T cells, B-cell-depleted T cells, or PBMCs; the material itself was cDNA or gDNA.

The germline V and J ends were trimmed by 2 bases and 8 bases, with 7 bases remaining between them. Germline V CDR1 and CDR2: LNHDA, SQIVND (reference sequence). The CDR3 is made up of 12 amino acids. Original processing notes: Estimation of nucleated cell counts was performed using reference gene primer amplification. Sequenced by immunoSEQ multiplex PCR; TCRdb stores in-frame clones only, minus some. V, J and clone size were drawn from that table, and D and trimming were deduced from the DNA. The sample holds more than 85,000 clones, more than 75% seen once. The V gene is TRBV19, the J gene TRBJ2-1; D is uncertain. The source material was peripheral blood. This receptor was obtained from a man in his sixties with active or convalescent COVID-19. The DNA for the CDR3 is TGTGCCAGTAGTATAAACCTAGATGAGCAGTTCTTC. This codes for CASSINLDEQFF.